The sequence of this T cell receptor (beta chain) was determined in a study of blood T cell repertoires in COVID-19. Assay used: immunoSEQ multiplex PCR; TCRdb lists only in-frame clones, some missing. This table has about 290,000 clones, about 82% appearing once. Sequencing input: peripheral blood. The source of this sequence is a woman aged 45-65 years with active or convalescent COVID-19.

DNA of the CDR3: TGTGCCAGCAGGAAGCCACAGAGCACAGATACGCAGTATTTT. Residues: CASRKPQSTDTQYF. The rearrangement joins TRBV2 to TRBJ2-3; D unresolved. Per germline, CDR1 SNHLY and CDR2 FYNNEI. The CDR3 is made up of 14 amino acids. The V and J ends lost 6 bases and 0 bases respectively, with 10 bases between them.